The text below deals with one TCR beta chain. This entry is derived from a study of blood T cell repertoires in COVID-19. At the level of the study: COVID-19 samples from acute and convalescent phases originated in the United States, Italy and Spain.

V was trimmed by 3 bases and J by 1 base, leaving 6 bases between them. CDR3 size: 13 residues. CDR1 and CDR2 (germline): SGHAT, FQNNGV. The authors' processing: Amplification of reference gene primers provided the estimated nucleated cell counts. The assay was immunoSEQ multiplex PCR, and TCRdb's table has in-frame clones only and misses some. V, J and clone size derive from that table, while D and trimming were established from the DNA sequence. Of about 170,000 clones in the sample, about 85% were seen once. The chain links TRBV11-2 to TRBJ1-1; tentatively, D is TRBD1 (6 bases). The sample comprised peripheral blood. This sequence was found in a man aged 55 to 70 who had recovered from COVID-19. The CDR3 reads CASSLDRNTEAFF. DNA for the CDR3: TGTGCCAGCAGCTTGGACAGGAACACTGAAGCTTTCTTT.